The T cell receptor (beta chain) described here comes from a study of T cell repertoires in cytomegalovirus infection. The overall study: Based on public TCR beta signatures, there were indications of CMV infection and of a matching HLA type.

The germline V gene has CDR1 MDHEN and CDR2 SYDVKM. Trimming shortened V by 5 bases and J by 7 bases, and 14 bases separated the two germline ends. This CDR3 has 14 residues. Concerning this clonotype itself: Its antigen is undetermined.

Study conclusions and caveats: HLA-C-restricted CMV-specific TCR beta clonotypes were dominant in the ex vivo response. Individuals carrying CMV plus the relevant HLA were identified by cumulative frequency of public TCR beta families.

TCRdb used MiXCR to reprocess the reads, holding one entry per CDR3 protein. The sample includes around 100,000 distinct CDR3 sequences, 9.5% to 13% of them seen just once. The chain couples TRBV28 to TRBJ1-4; tentatively, D is TRBD1 (6 bases). Sequences were obtained from PBMCs, sequenced either directly or after in vitro stimulation (not recorded which). This receptor was obtained from a human donor in good health (CMV status not recorded). Some clones in this sample may be carry-over from other donors' samples. The CDR3 loop is CASSPDRWGEKLFF. As DNA, the CDR3 is TGTGCCAGCAGTCCAGACAGGTGGGGTGAAAAACTGTTTTTT.